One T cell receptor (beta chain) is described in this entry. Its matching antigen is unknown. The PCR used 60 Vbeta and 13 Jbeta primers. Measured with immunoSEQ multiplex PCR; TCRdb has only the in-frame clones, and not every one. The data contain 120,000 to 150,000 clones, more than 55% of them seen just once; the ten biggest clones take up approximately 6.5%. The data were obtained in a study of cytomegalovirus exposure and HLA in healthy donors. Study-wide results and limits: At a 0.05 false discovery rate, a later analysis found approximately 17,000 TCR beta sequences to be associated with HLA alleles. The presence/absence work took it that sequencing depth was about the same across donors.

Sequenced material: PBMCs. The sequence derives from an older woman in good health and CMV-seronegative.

CDR3 region: CASSTVRSGRAPDTQYF. The CDR3, as DNA: TGTGCCAGCAGCACGGTGAGAAGCGGGAGGGCCCCAGATACGCAGTATTTT. The chain carries TRBV5-6 and TRBJ2-3; 10 bases map to TRBD2. V lost 4 bases, J lost 4 bases, and 12 bases stayed unmatched. CDR1 and CDR2 (germline): SGHDT, YYEEEE. The CDR3 runs to 17 residues.